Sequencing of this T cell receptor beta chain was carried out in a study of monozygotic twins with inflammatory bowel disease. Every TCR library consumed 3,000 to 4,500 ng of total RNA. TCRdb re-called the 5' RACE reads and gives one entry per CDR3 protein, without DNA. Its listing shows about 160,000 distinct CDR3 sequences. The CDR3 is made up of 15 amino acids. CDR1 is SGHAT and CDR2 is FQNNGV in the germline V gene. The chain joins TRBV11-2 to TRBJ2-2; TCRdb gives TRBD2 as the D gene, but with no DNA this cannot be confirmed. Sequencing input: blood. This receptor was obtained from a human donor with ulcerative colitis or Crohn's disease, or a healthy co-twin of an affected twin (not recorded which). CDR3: CASSLAGGLIGELFF.